The source of this T cell receptor (beta chain) is a study of T cell clonality in common variable immunodeficiency. The study, taken as a whole, reports: Compared with healthy controls, CVID subjects showed increased TCRbeta clonality, mostly in about a third.

Germline V gives CDR1 GTSNPN, CDR2 SVGIG (reference sequence). The CDR3 consists of 14 residues. Profiled with immunoSEQ multiplex PCR; TCRdb holds only in-frame clones, not every one. The record shows some 50,000 clones for this sample, with no singletons present. On this clone itself: Its antigen is not identified. A read error likely explains this, since a far larger clone differs by one base. The CDR3 goes on 3 residues after the read ends, and that part is filled in from the germline J gene.

Blood samples were heparinized, roughly 5 to 8.5 ml per donor. Sequencing was carried out using peripheral blood mononuclear cells. The TCR originated in a person aged 18 to 70 in good health. The chain has TRBV30 and TRBJ2-3; 8 nucleotides align to TRBD2. CDR3 DNA (partial): TGTGCCGGGAGTCGGCGGGGGGCCCCAGATACG. The encoded protein is CAGSRRGAPDT. The entire CDR3 protein is CAGSRRGAPDTQYF.